Listed here is a single T cell receptor beta chain. What it recognizes is unknown. These data belong to a study of identical twins. Study-wide results and limits: An excess of low generation probability was shown by twin-shared out-of-frame alpha sequences. One should note that invariant MAIT and iNKT cells could partly confound zero-insertion analyses. High-abundance cord blood beta clonotypes had fewer insertions; memory repertoires showed none.

TCRdb independently ran MiXCR on the 5' RACE reads; one entry per CDR3 protein. This table has a few hundred thousand distinct CDR3 sequences, roughly 18% appearing once. This CDR3 comprises 14 residues. Germline CDR1 and CDR2: KGHDR and SFDVKD. Trimming shortened V by 0 bases and J by 7 bases, and 9 bases separated the two germline ends. This sequence joins TRBV24-1 and TRBJ2-1, with D possibly matching TRBD2 (5 bases). The sequencing sample was made of naive T cells sorted from blood. The clonotype comes from a man aged 50-59 years in good health. The CDR3 spells CATSDLWTGNEQFF. DNA of the CDR3: TGTGCCACCAGTGATTTGTGGACGGGAAATGAGCAGTTCTTC.